Shown below are 14 T cell receptor beta chains from a single sample sequenced in a study of CD8 T cells in Susac syndrome. RNA amounts of roughly 0.45 to 1 ug underwent reverse transcription with random hexamers. TCRdb analysed the immunoSEQ multiplex PCR reads with MiXCR anew, one entry per CDR3 protein. The data hold about 89,000 distinct CDR3 sequences, with 80% to 95% observed a single time. Material: CD8+ T cells from PBMCs. These receptors were taken from a human donor in good health.

The chain links TRBV6-1 to TRBJ1-1, with D unresolved. Trimming shortened V by 1 base and J by 1 base, and 7 bases separated the two germline ends. The CDR3 loop spans 14 amino acids. Germline V gene data show CDR1 as MNHNS and CDR2 as SASEGT. This CDR3 reads CASSEVRTNTEAFF. The CDR3 DNA reads as TGTGCCAGCAGTGAAGTTCGGACGAACACTGAAGCTTTCTTT.

This clonotype was detected only once. The CDR3 bases are TGTGCCAGTAGTATAGCGGCAGGAAGCCATGGAAACACCATATATTTT. It is translated as CASSIAAGSHGNTIYF. The genes are TRBV19 and TRBJ1-3, with D hard to call. Per germline, CDR1 LNHDA and CDR2 SQIVND (reference sequence). The germline V and J ends were trimmed by 1 base and 3 bases, with 13 bases remaining between them. This CDR3 is 16 amino acids long.

The chain employs TRBV7-2 and TRBJ1-1, with a weak D call TRBD1 (6 bases). V was clipped by 5 bases and J by 2 bases, with 12 bases between them. The germline CDR1 and CDR2 sequences are SGHTA and FQGNSA. CDR3 size: 14 residues. This CDR3 is CASSRRTVNTEAFF. The CDR3 coding sequence is TGTGCCAGCAGCCGACGGACAGTCAACACTGAAGCTTTCTTT.

This clonotype was observed a handful of times. V gene TRBV6-5 combines with J gene TRBJ1-1; weak D call: TRBD1 (5 bases). The CDR3 spans 13 residues. Germline V gene sequence: CDR1 MNHEY, CDR2 SVGAGI. V was trimmed by 2 bases and J by 1 base, leaving 5 bases between them. The CDR3 DNA follows: TGTGCCAGCAGTTACGGGGGGAACACTGAAGCTTTCTTT. Its translation is CASSYGGNTEAFF.

The CDR3 loop reads CASRTRQGGDTEAFF. DNA for the CDR3: TGTGCCAGCAGGACTCGACAGGGGGGGGACACTGAAGCTTTCTTT. The chain links TRBV7-9 to TRBJ1-1, with 9 positions matching TRBD1. J was trimmed by 3 bases and V by 6 bases; bases with no gene match: 8. The CDR3 spans 15 residues. CDR1 is SEHNR and CDR2 is FQNEAQ in the germline V gene (reference sequence).

The chain carries TRBV4-1 and TRBJ2-1, with 7 positions matching TRBD2. The CDR3 length is 16 residues. Unmatched junction bases numbered 8, after V lost 0 bases and J lost 6 bases. Germline V lookup: CDR1 MGHRA, CDR2 YSYEKL. CDR3 sequence (DNA): TGCGCCAGCAGCCAAGATCGAACTAGCGTCCGCAATGAGCAGTTCTTC. Translating gives CASSQDRTSVRNEQFF.

The V call is TRBV29-1, the J call TRBJ2-5, with 11 bases identical to TRBD2. J gave up 1 base and V 2 bases, and 0 bases lay outside the gene matches. CDR3 length: 14 residues. The germline V gene has CDR1 SQVTM and CDR2 ANQGSEA. In DNA, the CDR3 is TGCAGCGTTGAACTAGCGGGGGGCCAAGAGACCCAGTACTTC. Residues: CSVELAGGQETQYF.

The CDR3 nucleotides read TGTGCCAGCAGCCCGGGACAGGGGACCTGGATCCACGCCAATGAGCAGTTCTTC. Protein sequence: CASSPGQGTWIHANEQFF. J is TRBJ2-1 and V is TRBV7-9, with 10 bases that match TRBD1. The CDR3 consists of 18 residues. V lost 5 bases and J lost 6; bases outside the gene matches: 16. Germline CDR1 and CDR2: SEHNR and FQNEAQ (reference sequence).

This chain links TRBV9 with TRBJ1-2; possible D gene TRBD1, 5 bases. Germline assignment: CDR1 SGDLS and CDR2 YYNGEE. CDR3 length: 12 amino acids. The V and J ends lost 3 bases and 3 bases respectively, with 6 bases between them. CDR3 sequence reads: CASSGDDYGYTF. The CDR3, as DNA: TGTGCCAGCAGCGGGGACGACTATGGCTACACCTTC.

This rearrangement joins TRBV9 to TRBJ2-1, with D possibly matching TRBD2 (5 bases). Germline V gene lookup returns CDR1 SGDLS and CDR2 YYNGEE. This CDR3 is built from 18 residues. Trimming removed 1 base from V and 0 bases from J, with 17 bases in between. CDR3 loop: CASSVPRQDSSSYNEQFF. In DNA form, the CDR3 reads TGTGCCAGCAGCGTACCCCGGCAGGACTCTAGCTCCTACAATGAGCAGTTCTTC.

The rearrangement links TRBV3-1 to TRBJ2-3, with 8 bases fitting TRBD2. V lost 1 base, J lost 2 bases, and 8 bases stayed unmatched. The CDR3 runs 17 residues. Germline CDR1 and CDR2: LGHDT and YNNKEL (reference sequence). The CDR3 DNA is TGTGCCAGCAGCCAAGGAGATGCGGGGGGACCCACAGATACGCAGTATTTT. Translating gives CASSQGDAGGPTDTQYF.

This rearrangement joins TRBV3-1 to TRBJ2-2; D gene unclear. Per germline, CDR1 LGHDT and CDR2 YNNKEL (reference sequence). The V end lost 3 bases, the J end lost 2 bases, and 7 bases lay between the germline ends. The CDR3 has 14 residues. In DNA, the CDR3 is TGTGCCAGCAGCCAGGATATAAACACCGGGGAGCTGTTTTTT. Protein sequence: CASSQDINTGELFF.

This chain links TRBV14 with TRBJ1-1; D gene ambiguous. Germline V gene lookup returns CDR1 SGHDN and CDR2 FVKESK. This CDR3 has 14 residues. The V and J ends lost 0 bases and 0 bases respectively, with 5 bases between them. The CDR3 DNA reads as TGTGCCAGCAGCCAAGACAGGATGAACACTGAAGCTTTCTTT. Translation: CASSQDRMNTEAFF. The full variable domain, with the rest looked up from reference TRBV14 and TRBJ1-1, is EAGVTQFPSHSVIEKGQTVTLRCDPISGHDNLYWYRRVMGKEIKFLLHFVKESKQDESGMPNNRFLAERTGGTYSTLKVQPAELEDSGVYFCASSQDRMNTEAFFGQGTRLTVV.

This clonotype was recorded only once. CDR3 bases: TGCAGTGCAGAGGACAGGGTGACTTCCTATGGCTACACCTTC. Translation: CSAEDRVTSYGYTF. The V and J genes are TRBV20-1 and TRBJ1-2, with TRBD1 matching over 8 bases. V was clipped by 6 bases and J by 4 bases; unmatched bases: 10. The CDR3 is 14 amino acids. CDR1 is DFQATT, CDR2 SNEGSKA, per germline (reference sequence).